These 30 T cell receptor beta chains were all obtained from the same sample, sequenced in a study of shared clonotypes between healthy human individuals. Positively selected for CCR7, the CD45RO-negative cells used as naive CD8 cells excluded terminally differentiated effector memory CD45RA+ cells. The repertoire was sequenced with immunoSEQ multiplex PCR; TCRdb's copy has only in-frame clones and lacks some. The table shows about 2 million clones, with approximately 95% occurring only once. Sequencing was performed on naive CD8+ T cells sorted from blood. Receptors were obtained from a man younger than 35 in good health.

The chain recombines TRBV29-1 with TRBJ1-2; D is possibly TRBD1 (6 bases). CDR3 length equals 15 residues. The germline gives CDR1 SQVTM, CDR2 ANQGSEA. V was shortened by 7 bases and J by 8 bases, with 26 bases between the two germline ends. CDR3 nucleotides: TGCAGCGCACTCGTCACAGGGCTTTCTTCAAGCGGCTACACCTTC. Translated: CSALVTGLSSSGYTF.

The rearrangement joins TRBV19 to TRBJ2-7, with 8 bases lining up with TRBD2. From germline, CDR1 is LNHDA and CDR2 SQIVND (reference sequence). This CDR3 has 14 amino acids. The J segment lost 0 bases and the V segment lost 7 bases, leaving 5 bases of the junction unmatched. The CDR3 DNA reads TGTGCCAGTACCCCGGGACTAGGCTCCTACGAGCAGTACTTC. Encoded protein: CASTPGLGSYEQYF.

The chain joins TRBV5-6 to TRBJ2-5; D might be TRBD1 (6 bases). Germline assignment: CDR1 SGHDT and CDR2 YYEEEE. Trimming removed 4 bases at V and 0 bases at J, with 10 bases between. This CDR3 region has 14 residues. CDR3 region: CASSPGTYQETQYF. The CDR3 bases are TGTGCCAGCAGCCCCGGGACATACCAAGAGACCCAGTACTTC.

V is TRBV5-4 and J is TRBJ2-1, with a possible D match to TRBD2 (7 bases). This CDR3 contains 13 residues. Germline assignment: CDR1 SGHNT and CDR2 YYREEE (reference sequence). Trimming took 5 bases from V and 15 from J, leaving 21 bases between them. This chain's CDR3 is CASRPSGGPLWFF. The CDR3 nucleotides read TGTGCCAGCAGACCGTCCGGGGGGCCTCTATGGTTCTTC.

The rearrangement uses TRBV5-6 and TRBJ1-1; maybe TRBD1 (6 bases). The CDR3 spans 15 residues. The V end lost 1 base, the J end lost 5 bases, and 15 bases lay between the germline ends. Germline CDR1 SGHDT, CDR2 YYEEEE. This CDR3 reads CASSLPLTGRTEAFF. The CDR3 DNA follows: TGTGCCAGCAGCTTGCCCCTAACAGGGAGGACTGAAGCTTTCTTT.

The J gene is TRBJ2-7, the V gene TRBV7-9; TRBD1 matches at 7 bases. The V gene end was trimmed by 3 bases and the J gene end by 2 bases; junction bases not matched to a gene: 7. The CDR3 has 15 residues. Per the germline V gene, CDR1 is SEHNR and CDR2 is FQNEAQ (reference sequence). CDR3 sequence: CASSLSPTGTYEQYF. The CDR3 region has the DNA TGTGCCAGCAGCTTGTCCCCGACAGGGACCTACGAGCAGTACTTC.

J is TRBJ2-7 and V is TRBV6-5, with D unclear. Per germline, CDR1 MNHEY and CDR2 SVGAGI. The ends were cut back, 0 bases at V and 6 bases at J, with 9 bases in the middle. The CDR3 length is 13 residues. CDR3 nucleotide sequence: TGTGCCAGCAGTTACTCGGGCGTCGCCGAGCAGTACTTC. It encodes CASSYSGVAEQYF.

This rearrangement joins TRBV7-9 to TRBJ2-3; D might be TRBD1 (5 bases). CDR1 is SEHNR and CDR2 is FQNEAQ in the germline V gene (reference sequence). The CDR3 length is 15 residues. V lost 2 bases, J lost 5 bases, and 14 bases lay in between. The CDR3 sequence: CASSLLQGTRDTQYF. CDR3 nucleotide sequence: TGTGCCAGCAGCTTACTTCAGGGAACGAGAGATACGCAGTATTTT.

This clone was seen just once. The rearrangement joins TRBV18 to TRBJ2-2; no clear D gene. The CDR3 totals 13 residues. From germline, CDR1 is KGHSH and CDR2 LQKENI. V was clipped by 7 bases and J by 5 bases, with 11 bases between them. The CDR3 sequence: CASFPIGTGELFF. In DNA form, the CDR3 reads TGTGCCAGCTTCCCCATCGGGACCGGGGAGCTGTTTTTT.

This clone was observed a single time. The rearrangement uses TRBV2 and TRBJ2-5; 9 bases are shared with TRBD2. The CDR3 extends over 15 amino acids. Unmatched junction bases numbered 9, after V lost 7 bases and J lost 3 bases. CDR1 and CDR2 from the germline V gene are SNHLY and FYNNEI. The DNA for the CDR3 is TGTGCCAGCATGTTCGGACGCGGGGGGGAAGAGACCCAGTACTTC. Amino acid sequence: CASMFGRGGEETQYF.

Regarding this clone: Given a much more abundant clone one base away, this may be a read error. Distinct nucleotide sequences in the sample also encode this CDR3. The chain employs TRBV4-1 and TRBJ2-7; 10 nucleotides match TRBD1. Germline V lookup: CDR1 MGHRA, CDR2 YSYEKL. This CDR3 is 13 amino acids long. V trimming: 4 bases; J trimming: 4 bases; junction bases outside the gene matches: 1. The CDR3 DNA reads TGCGCCAGCAGCCTGGGACAGGGGTACGAGCAGTACTTC. Amino acids: CASSLGQGYEQYF.

The rearrangement uses TRBV4-3 and TRBJ2-3, with 7 bases matching TRBD2. The CDR3 has 15 residues. The J segment lost 4 bases and the V segment lost 4 bases, leaving 8 bases of the junction unmatched. Germline V gives CDR1 LGHNA, CDR2 YSLEER. As DNA, the CDR3 is TGCGCCAGCAGCCGGGGGGGTGGGAGTGCAGATACGCAGTATTTT. It codes for CASSRGGGSADTQYF.

This chain joins TRBV6-1 and TRBJ2-7, with TRBD1 as a possible D gene (6 bases). V lost 4 bases and J lost 0, with 16 bases in between. Looked up from germline, CDR1 is MNHNS and CDR2 is SASEGT. The CDR3 loop spans 16 amino acids. The CDR3 DNA follows: TGTGCCAGCAGTGTTCTCAGGGGTCACGGCTCCTACGAGCAGTACTTC. It specifies CASSVLRGHGSYEQYF.

This chain uses TRBV30 with TRBJ2-1; TRBD2 agrees at 7 bases. The CDR3 is made up of 20 amino acids. V shed 1 base and J 0 bases; nucleotides not matched to a gene: 18. CDR1 GTSNPN and CDR2 SVGIG come from the germline V gene (reference sequence). CDR3 sequence reads: CAWSGPVGAGVTFSYNEQFF. CDR3 nucleotides: TGTGCCTGGAGTGGACCGGTTGGCGCGGGAGTGACATTCTCCTACAATGAGCAGTTCTTC.

About this clone itself: Other DNA sequences within the sample encode an identical CDR3. The chain employs TRBV15 and TRBJ1-5; D uncertain. This CDR3 has 15 amino acids. Trimming pared 0 bases from V and 0 bases from J, leaving 6 bases between. In germline, CDR1 is LNHNV, CDR2 YYDKDF (reference sequence). CDR3 sequence reads: CATSRDSGSNQPQHF. The DNA of the CDR3 is TGTGCCACCAGCAGAGACTCTGGTAGCAATCAGCCCCAGCATTTT.

The rearrangement joins TRBV5-4 to TRBJ1-1; D ambiguous. The V gene's germline CDR1 is SGHNT and CDR2 YYREEE (reference sequence). The CDR3 is made up of 13 amino acids. With 6 bases removed from V and 5 bases from J, the gap between germline ends came to 14 bases. Here the CDR3 DNA reads TGTGCCAGCACACGTATTACGGGAACTGAAGCTTTCTTT. Its translation: CASTRITGTEAFF.

The count of this clone is one. The rearrangement uses TRBV5-6 and TRBJ2-3, with 7 bases fitting TRBD1. The J segment lost 0 bases and the V segment lost 4 bases, leaving 14 bases of the junction unmatched. The germline gives CDR1 SGHDT, CDR2 YYEEEE. This CDR3 spans 18 amino acids. CDR3 amino acids: CASSGVSRDSSSTDTQYF. In nucleotides, the CDR3 is TGTGCCAGCAGCGGCGTATCTCGGGACAGCAGTAGCACAGATACGCAGTATTTT. Complete variable domain (other parts from reference TRBV5-6 and TRBJ2-3): DAGVTQSPTHLIKTRGQQVTLRCSPKSGHDTVSWYQQALGQGPQFIFQYYEEEERQRGNFPDRFSGHQFPNYSSELNVNALLLGDSALYLCASSGVSRDSSSTDTQYFGPGTRLTVL.

The gene calls are TRBV4-2 and TRBJ1-1; D remains ambiguous. V was pared by 3 bases and J by 1 base, with 15 bases between. CDR3 size: 16 residues. CDR1 LGHNA and CDR2 YNFKEQ come from the germline V gene. CDR3 sequence: CASSHEAELGNTEAFF. CDR3 sequence (DNA): TGTGCCAGCAGCCATGAAGCCGAACTGGGGAACACTGAAGCTTTCTTT.

In nucleotides, the CDR3 is TGTGCCAGCAGACACGGGACTAGCGGAACCTACGAGCAGTACTTC. Protein product: CASRHGTSGTYEQYF. J is TRBJ2-7 and V is TRBV7-9, with 11 bases aligning to TRBD2. Germline CDR1 reads SEHNR; CDR2 reads FQNEAQ (reference sequence). V gave up 6 bases and J gave up 2 bases; unmatched junction bases: 6. The CDR3 runs 15 residues.

The chain is built from TRBV6-5 and TRBJ2-2, with a weak D call TRBD2 (6 bases). The length of the CDR3 is 15 residues. The V gene's germline CDR1 is MNHEY and CDR2 SVGAGI. Trimming took off 1 base at V and 4 bases at J, with 10 bases between the two ends. The CDR3 sequence is CASSYYEEGTGELFF. The CDR3 DNA sequence: TGTGCCAGCAGTTACTACGAGGAGGGCACCGGGGAGCTGTTTTTT.

The chain has TRBV9 and TRBJ1-1; maybe TRBD1 (6 bases). Between the trimmed V and J ends, which lost 4 bases and 0 bases, there was a span of 10 bases. The CDR3 totals 14 residues. Looked up from germline, CDR1 is SGDLS and CDR2 is YYNGEE. CDR3 loop: CASSPGQMNTEAFF. DNA for the CDR3: TGTGCCAGCAGCCCTGGACAGATGAACACTGAAGCTTTCTTT.

The rearrangement joins TRBV13 to TRBJ2-5; 9 nucleotides line up with TRBD1. This CDR3 spans 14 amino acids. CDR1 and CDR2 (germline): PRHDT, FYEKMQ (reference sequence). After removal of 5 bases from V and 4 bases from J, the junction contained 5 bases not matched to a gene. CDR3 region: CASSGDRVSETQYF. The CDR3 nucleotides read TGTGCCAGCAGCGGGGACAGGGTATCAGAGACCCAGTACTTC.

The CDR3 DNA reads TGTGCCAGCAGCTTGTTCGTAGGGGGGGCAAATCACGAGCAGTACTTC. Its protein product is CASSLFVGGANHEQYF. The J gene is TRBJ2-7, the V gene TRBV5-6; perhaps TRBD2 as D (7 bases). Germline V gives CDR1 SGHDT, CDR2 YYEEEE. V was clipped by 1 base and J by 5 bases, with 19 bases between them. There are 16 residues in the CDR3. Full variable domain (remainder filled in from reference TRBV5-6 and TRBJ2-7): DAGVTQSPTHLIKTRGQQVTLRCSPKSGHDTVSWYQQALGQGPQFIFQYYEEEERQRGNFPDRFSGHQFPNYSSELNVNALLLGDSALYLCASSLFVGGANHEQYFGPGTRLTVT.

V usage is TRBV18 and J usage is TRBJ2-1; D may be TRBD2 (5 bases). Germline-derived CDR1 and CDR2 are KGHSH and LQKENI. The CDR3 runs 14 residues. Trimming shortened V by 3 bases and J by 3 bases, and 9 bases separated the two germline ends. The CDR3 spells CASSPSGVYNEQFF. CDR3 coding DNA: TGTGCCAGCTCACCCAGCGGAGTCTACAATGAGCAGTTCTTC.

As regards this clone: Other DNA sequences in the same sample also yield this CDR3. The chain employs TRBV9 and TRBJ2-7; D gene uncertain. This CDR3 spans 14 amino acids. With 0 bases removed from V and 1 base from J, the gap between germline ends came to 8 bases. Per the germline V gene, CDR1 is SGDLS and CDR2 is YYNGEE. CDR3 in amino acids: CASSVGADSYEQYF. The CDR3, as DNA: TGTGCCAGCAGCGTAGGGGCGGATTCCTACGAGCAGTACTTC.

The chain recombines TRBV2 with TRBJ1-5; 7 bases line up with TRBD1. CDR1 is SNHLY and CDR2 is FYNNEI in the germline V gene. The CDR3 covers 16 residues. The junction had 7 bases not matched to a gene; V was cut back by 5 bases and J by 0 bases. The CDR3 DNA is TGTGCCAGCAGTTTAGGGCGGACAGGTAGCAATCAGCCCCAGCATTTT. It is translated as CASSLGRTGSNQPQHF.

On this clone: Different DNA sequences within this sample yield the same CDR3. The chain has TRBV4-3 and TRBJ2-2; 10 bases align to TRBD1. The CDR3 has 16 amino acids. Germline lookup yields CDR1 LGHNA and CDR2 YSLEER. The V segment lost 0 bases and the J segment 5 bases; nucleotides outside the gene matches: 3. DNA for the CDR3: TGCGCCAGCAGCCAAGATGGGACAGGGGAAACCGGGGAGCTGTTTTTT. This gives the protein CASSQDGTGETGELFF.

This clone was counted once. The chain couples TRBV7-9 to TRBJ2-7, with D possibly matching TRBD2 (7 bases). The CDR3 spans 15 residues. Deletions cut 4 bases from V and 3 bases from J, with 16 bases between. The germline V gene has CDR1 SEHNR and CDR2 FQNEAQ (reference sequence). CDR3 in amino acids: CASSSSGGHFYEQYF. CDR3 in DNA: TGTGCCAGCAGCTCCTCGGGGGGACATTTCTACGAGCAGTACTTC.

The rearrangement joins TRBV29-1 to TRBJ1-1; D is possibly TRBD1 (5 bases). Trimming took 7 bases from V and 1 from J, leaving 10 bases between them. CDR3 length: 12 residues. Germline loops: CDR1 SQVTM, CDR2 ANQGSEA. The DNA for the CDR3 is TGCAGCGCCGCGGGGGGGAACACTGAAGCTTTCTTT. It translates to CSAAGGNTEAFF.

The V call is TRBV30, the J call TRBJ1-1, with 7 bases aligning to TRBD1. Germline CDR1 GTSNPN, CDR2 SVGIG (reference sequence). The CDR3 sequence is 16 residues long. J was trimmed by 1 base and V by 2 bases; bases with no gene match: 10. The CDR3 sequence is CAWSPYRGLANTEAFF. CDR3 nucleotides: TGTGCCTGGAGTCCGTACAGGGGACTCGCGAACACTGAAGCTTTCTTT.